These T cell receptor beta chains were read from a single sample in a study of blood T cell repertoires in COVID-19. Clones were read by immunoSEQ multiplex PCR, and TCRdb kept only the in-frame ones, dropping some. The sample lists a few hundred thousand clones; around 89% were seen once. The sample comprised PBMCs or T cells enriched from blood (not recorded which). These receptors originate from a woman between 18 and 29 years old with acute COVID-19. CDR3s include the opening cysteine and the closing phenylalanine or tryptophan. The D gene is left open where the match is weak. The size field is filled for only some rows; it gives once, few, many or a size class.

J | size | D | V | DNA | CDR3
TRBJ1-1 | NA | TRBD1 | TRBV4-3 | TGCGCCAGCAGCTTCGGGACAGGGGGCACTGAAGCTTTCTTT | CASSFGTGGTEAFF
TRBJ2-7 | once | NA | TRBV30 | TGTGCCTGGAGTGGCCGAGGCGGGGTGGCCTACGAGCAGTACTTC | CAWSGRGGVAYEQYF
TRBJ2-7 | NA | TRBD2 | TRBV6-5 | TGTGCCAGCAGTTCCCCCCTAGCGGGAGGGAACGAGCAGTACTTC | CASSSPLAGGNEQYF
TRBJ1-2 | NA | TRBD1 | TRBV7-9 | TGTGCCAGCAGCTCAACAGGGGGCTGGGGCTACACCTTC | CASSSTGGWGYTF
TRBJ2-1 | once | NA | TRBV2 | TGTGCCAGCAGTCTCGAGGGCGGAAACTACAATGAGCAGTTCTTC | CASSLEGGNYNEQFF
TRBJ1-3 | many | NA | TRBV19 | TGTGCCAGTAGTTCACAGGGTCCTCTCTCTGGAAACACCATATATTTT | CASSSQGPLSGNTIYF
TRBJ1-2 | NA | TRBD1 | TRBV4-1 | TGCGCCAGCAGCCAAGGACAGGGGGCTAACTATGGCTACACCTTC | CASSQGQGANYGYTF
TRBJ1-2 | NA | NA | TRBV4-1 | TGCGCCAGCAGCCAAGATTTGGGCAGCTTCTATGGCTACACCTTC | CASSQDLGSFYGYTF
TRBJ2-1 | NA | TRBD2 | TRBV28 | TGTGCCAGCAGTTCAGAGCGGACTAGCGGGAACAATGAGCAGTTCTTC | CASSSERTSGNNEQFF
TRBJ2-5 | NA | NA | TRBV19 | TGTGCCAGTAGTATAATAGGGCAGGGAGGCGAGACCCAGTACTTC | CASSIIGQGGETQYF
TRBJ2-2 | few | TRBD2 | TRBV19 | TGTGCCAGTACCAAACGGGAGGGAGGGCGGAACACCGGGGAGCTGTTTTTT | CASTKREGGRNTGELFF
TRBJ2-1 | NA | TRBD2 | TRBV27 | TGTGCCAGCAGTGCATCTAGCGGACTCAATGAGCAGTTCTTC | CASSASSGLNEQFF
TRBJ1-6 | NA | TRBD1 | TRBV4-3 | TGCGCCAGCAGCCAAGATCGAGGGGCTGAGACAGGGGGTAATTCACCCCTCCACTTT | CASSQDRGAETGGNSPLHF
TRBJ2-1 | NA | TRBD2 | TRBV10-3 | TGTGCCATCAGTGACCCTACTAGCGGGAGGGGCTCCTACAATGAGCAGTTCTTC | CAISDPTSGRGSYNEQFF
TRBJ2-6 | NA | NA | TRBV28 | TGTGCCAGCATCACAGGGGAGGCTGGGGCCAACGTCCTGACTTTC | CASITGEAGANVLTF
TRBJ2-1 | NA | NA | TRBV7-6 | TGTGCCAGCAGCCCACTAGTCCAGTATGAGCAGTTCTTC | CASSPLVQYEQFF
TRBJ2-1 | NA | NA | TRBV6-5 | TGTGCCAGTCGTGGGGGCCTGGATGAGCAGTTCTTC | CASRGGLDEQFF
TRBJ1-2 | NA | NA | TRBV10-2 | TGCGCCAGCAGTGATTCCGGGAAGAACTATGGCTACACCTTC | CASSDSGKNYGYTF
TRBJ2-1 | NA | TRBD2 | TRBV30 | TGTGCCCAAAGTGGGACTAGCGGGAGGGGAGGGCAGTTCTTC | CAQSGTSGRGGQFF
TRBJ2-2 | NA | TRBD2 | TRBV7-6 | TGTGCCAGCAGCTCACCTAGCGGCGGGTACACCGGGGAGCTGTTTTTT | CASSSPSGGYTGELFF
TRBJ2-3 | NA | TRBD2 | TRBV7-6 | TGCGCCACCCGGGGGGACACAGATACGCAGTATTTT | CATRGDTDTQYF
TRBJ2-1 | NA | NA | TRBV6-5 | TGTGCCGTGAAAAGGAGACAAGGGGACAATGAGCAGTTCTTC | CAVKRRQGDNEQFF
TRBJ2-3 | once | TRBD1 | TRBV5-6 | TGTGCCAGCAGCTTGGGAGGGCGGACAGGGTGGTCAGATACGCAGTATTTT | CASSLGGRTGWSDTQYF
TRBJ2-3 | few | NA | TRBV12-1 | TGTGCCAGCAGCTTCCCGGGGAGCTCCGGCACAGATACGCAGTATTTT | CASSFPGSSGTDTQYF
TRBJ1-1 | NA | NA | TRBV18 | TGTGCCAGCTCTCCACATCCGGGTACTGAAGCTTTCTTT | CASSPHPGTEAFF
TRBJ2-3 | NA | NA | TRBV6-5 | TGTGCCAGCAGCTCGAAGGGGGACGGCACAGATACGCAGTATTTT | CASSSKGDGTDTQYF
TRBJ2-1 | NA | NA | TRBV7-9 | TGTGCCAGCAGCTCAAGGCTAGCTTCGGGGGATGAGCAGTTCTTC | CASSSRLASGDEQFF
TRBJ2-5 | NA | NA | TRBV2 | TGTGCCAGCAGCCCACAGAGTGGAGGTGGGGAGACCCAGTACTTC | CASSPQSGGGETQYF
TRBJ2-2 | NA | TRBD2 | TRBV27 | TGTGCCAGCACCGTCATGGGGGGGGGCACCGGGGAGCTGTTTTTT | CASTVMGGGTGELFF
TRBJ2-5 | NA | NA | TRBV13 | TGTGCCAGCAGCTTATTCGGGGGTTCAGGGTTCCAAGAGACCCAGTACTTC | CASSLFGGSGFQETQYF
TRBJ2-1 | NA | NA | TRBV11-2 | TGTGCCAGCAGCTTTCCCAGGGACTTTATTTACAATGAGCAGTTCTTC | CASSFPRDFIYNEQFF
TRBJ2-3 | NA | NA | TRBV24-1 | TGTGCCACCAGTGCTGGGGGAGGAGATACGCAGTATTTT | CATSAGGGDTQYF
TRBJ1-1 | NA | TRBD1 | TRBV10-1 | TGCGCCAGCAGCCTCAGGACAGGGGCTGAAGCTTTCTTT | CASSLRTGAEAFF
TRBJ2-1 | NA | TRBD2 | TRBV5-6 | TGTGCCAGCAGCACTCTAGCGGGGGACTCCTACAATGAGCAGTTCTTC | CASSTLAGDSYNEQFF
TRBJ1-1 | NA | NA | TRBV2 | TGTGCCAGCAGACGAACGGGTCAGAACACTGAAGCTTTCTTT | CASRRTGQNTEAFF
TRBJ1-2 | NA | TRBD1 | TRBV9 | TGTGCCAGCAGCGTAGGACAGGGCCTGGACTATGGCTACACCTTC | CASSVGQGLDYGYTF
TRBJ2-7 | once | NA | TRBV6-5 | TGTGCCAGCACTGGGCAGGGGTGGGAGCAGTACTTC | CASTGQGWEQYF
TRBJ2-1 | NA | TRBD1 | TRBV29-1 | TGCAGCGTGATAGACAGGGGGTGGGACAATGAGCAGTTCTTC | CSVIDRGWDNEQFF
TRBJ2-3 | NA | TRBD2 | TRBV30 | TGTGCCTGGAGGCCCGGGACTACTGTCACAGATACGCAGTATTTT | CAWRPGTTVTDTQYF
TRBJ2-5 | NA | TRBD2 | TRBV29-1 | TGCAGCGTGCCACCTGGCGGGAGCGTGGGGGAGACCCAGTACTTC | CSVPPGGSVGETQYF
TRBJ1-6 | NA | NA | TRBV11-3 | TGTGCCAGCAGCTTAGGTCTCCCCGAACAGGCTGCCAGTTCACCCCTCCACTTT | CASSLGLPEQAASSPLHF
TRBJ2-7 | NA | TRBD2 | TRBV30 | TGTGCCTGGAGGGGGACTAGCGGGAGTTCAGCCTACGAGCAGTACTTC | CAWRGTSGSSAYEQYF
TRBJ2-1 | NA | TRBD2 | TRBV27 | TGTGCCAGCAGTTCCCCGACTAGCGGGAGTGAGGGGATCTCCTACAATGAGCAGTTCTTC | CASSSPTSGSEGISYNEQFF
TRBJ2-1 | NA | NA | TRBV5-1 | TGCGCCAGCAGACCCCTACCGACGGGCTCCTACAATGAGCAGTTCTTC | CASRPLPTGSYNEQFF
TRBJ1-2 | NA | NA | TRBV11-2 | TGTGCCAGCAGCCTCATACCACTTAACTATGGCTACACCTTC | CASSLIPLNYGYTF
TRBJ1-5 | NA | TRBD1 | TRBV28 | TGTGCCAGCAGTGCCGGGACAGGGGAAATCAAGCCCCAGCATTTT | CASSAGTGEIKPQHF
TRBJ2-1 | NA | NA | TRBV3-1/TRBV3-2 | TGTGCCAGCAGCCAAGGGCTAGAAGTAGTCTATGAGCAGTTCTTC | CASSQGLEVVYEQFF
TRBJ1-5 | NA | TRBD1 | TRBV10-3 | TGTGCCATCAGTGAAGGACAGGGTTACAATCAGCCCCAGCATTTT | CAISEGQGYNQPQHF
TRBJ1-4 | NA | NA | TRBV4-1 | TGCGCCAGCAGCCAAGTGGGGGCGCGTAATGAAAAACTGTTTTTT | CASSQVGARNEKLFF
TRBJ2-7 | NA | TRBD1 | TRBV4-1 | TGCGCCAGCAGCCAAGATATCGGCCAGGGGGCCTACGAGCAGTACTTC | CASSQDIGQGAYEQYF
TRBJ1-1 | NA | TRBD1 | TRBV28 | TGTGCCACCGGGACAGGATACGCTGAAGCTTTCTTT | CATGTGYAEAFF
TRBJ2-1 | NA | TRBD2 | TRBV5-5 | TGTGCCAGCAGCTTTGGGTCTAGCGGGGGCCGTTACAATGAGCAGTTCTTC | CASSFGSSGGRYNEQFF
TRBJ2-1 | NA | TRBD2 | TRBV5-1 | TGCGCCAGCAGCTCGTCGGGGACTAGCCACAATGAGCAGTTCTTC | CASSSSGTSHNEQFF
TRBJ2-7 | NA | TRBD2 | TRBV7-9 | TGTGCCAGCAGCTTAAGGGACTACGGAACCTACGAGCAGTACTTC | CASSLRDYGTYEQYF
TRBJ2-5 | NA | NA | TRBV27 | TGTGCCAGCAGTTTACATGGTTCCAGGGAGACCCAGTACTTC | CASSLHGSRETQYF
TRBJ2-2 | NA | NA | TRBV7-6 | TGTGCCAGCAGCTTAAGCCTCCGGGACACCACCCGCGGGGAGCTGTTTTTT | CASSLSLRDTTRGELFF
TRBJ1-4 | NA | NA | TRBV7-2 | TGTGCCAGCAGCCCCCACTCGTCGGGGATTCTGTTTTTT | CASSPHSSGILFF